This entry lists 14 T cell receptor beta chains sequenced from one sample in a study of OX40 agonist ivuxolimab in advanced cancers. The method was immunoSEQ multiplex PCR; TCRdb's version includes in-frame clones alone and lacks a portion of them. The data hold approximately 35,000 clones, with over 60% observed a single time. The source was CD4+ or CD8+ T cells sorted from blood, collected in a trial of the OX40 agonist ivuxolimab. The source is an adult with an advanced solid tumor such as melanoma, head and neck, liver or kidney cancer.

The chain couples TRBV27 to TRBJ2-7; TRBD1 is a possible D gene (5 bases). The germline gives CDR1 MNHEY, CDR2 SMNVEV (reference sequence). This CDR3 region has 14 residues. The V and J ends lost 3 bases and 2 bases respectively, with 11 bases between them. The CDR3 is CASSLTQGAYEQYF. The CDR3 DNA is TGTGCCAGCAGTTTGACTCAGGGTGCCTACGAGCAGTACTTC.

The rearrangement joins TRBV6-6 to TRBJ2-3; unclear D gene. V shed 2 bases and J shed 1 base, with 10 bases lying between them. Looked up from germline, CDR1 is MNHNY and CDR2 is SVGAGI (reference sequence). This CDR3 comprises 15 residues. This CDR3 reads CASSYLGYRTDTQYF. DNA of the CDR3: TGTGCCAGCAGTTACCTAGGGTATCGCACAGATACGCAGTATTTT.

This chain uses TRBV5-1 with TRBJ2-7; 10 bases are shared with TRBD2. The CDR3 covers 16 residues. Trimming took 0 bases from V and 3 from J; bases not matched to a gene: 6. Germline CDR1 SGHRS, CDR2 YFSETQ. Written as DNA, the CDR3 is TGCGCCAGCAGCTTGGAGGGGCTAGCGGGGGACTACGAGCAGTACTTC. Residues: CASSLEGLAGDYEQYF. The variable domain in full, with the rest retrieved from reference TRBV5-1 and TRBJ2-7, is KAGVTQTPRYLIKTRGQQVTLSCSPISGHRSVSWYQQTPGQGLQFLFEYFSETQRNKGNFPGRFSGRQFSNSRSEMNVSTLELGDSALYLCASSLEGLAGDYEQYFGPGTRLTVT.

The gene calls are TRBV5-5 and TRBJ2-2; unclear D gene. Germline CDR1 SGHKS, CDR2 YYEKEE (reference sequence). V dropped 2 bases and J dropped 0 bases, with 5 bases sitting between them. The CDR3 loop spans 14 amino acids. CDR3 sequence: CASSLWPNTGELFF. For the CDR3, the DNA is TGTGCCAGCAGCTTATGGCCGAACACCGGGGAGCTGTTTTTT.

This chain links TRBV7-2 with TRBJ2-7; the match to TRBD1 covers 7 bases. In germline, CDR1 is SGHTA, CDR2 FQGNSA. The CDR3 is made up of 15 amino acids. The V and J ends lost 3 bases and 2 bases, in that order; junction bases with no gene match: 7. CDR3: CASSLVRGSAYEQYF. The CDR3, as DNA: TGTGCCAGCAGCTTGGTCAGGGGGTCTGCCTACGAGCAGTACTTC. Filled out from reference TRBV7-2 and TRBJ2-7, the complete variable domain reads GAGVSQSPSNKVTEKGKDVELRCDPISGHTALYWYRQSLGQGLEFLIYFQGNSAPDKSGLPSDRFSAERTGGSVSTLTIQRTQQEDSAVYLCASSLVRGSAYEQYFGPGTRLTVT.

This clone was detected a few times. The rearrangement links TRBV7-3 to TRBJ2-7; 7 nucleotides line up with TRBD1. J gave up 1 base and V 3 bases, and 9 bases lay outside the gene matches. Germline V lookup: CDR1 SGHTA, CDR2 FQGTGA. The CDR3 runs to 16 residues. The DNA of the CDR3 is TGTGCCAGCAGCTTGTACGGGGACAGAAGGTCCTACGAGCAGTACTTC. It translates to CASSLYGDRRSYEQYF.

This clone is a singleton in its sample. This rearrangement joins TRBV7-2 to TRBJ2-5; D perhaps matches TRBD2 (7 bases). Germline V gene sequence: CDR1 SGHTA, CDR2 FQGNSA. This CDR3 is built from 17 residues. V was clipped by 0 bases and J by 5 bases, with 19 bases between them. CDR3 in amino acids: CASSLAGGPRVGETQYF. The DNA for the CDR3 is TGTGCCAGCAGCTTAGCGGGGGGGCCCCGTGTCGGGGAGACCCAGTACTTC.

The chain couples TRBV30 to TRBJ2-5; D possibly corresponds to TRBD1 (5 bases). The last part of the DNA fits TRBJ2-7 better; the J call may be wrong. Looked up from germline, CDR1 is GTSNPN and CDR2 is SVGIG (reference sequence). This CDR3 has 12 amino acids. CDR3 residues: CAWTAGQYEQYF. Here the CDR3 DNA reads TGTGCCTGGACGGCAGGACAATACGAGCAGTACTTC.

V usage is TRBV11-2 and J usage is TRBJ1-1; no firm D call. Trimming left V 5 bases short and J 0 bases short, with 16 bases between. The germline CDR1 and CDR2 sequences are SGHAT and FQNNGV. This CDR3 contains 16 residues. CDR3 loop: CASSRGISAMNTEAFF. The CDR3 bases are TGTGCCAGCAGCCGGGGTATCTCGGCCATGAACACTGAAGCTTTCTTT.

This clone was seen a few times. The CDR3 spells CASSHDRASTEAFF. The CDR3 nucleotides are TGTGCCAGCAGCCATGACAGGGCGAGCACTGAAGCTTTCTTT. The V call is TRBV5-4, the J call TRBJ1-1; 7 bases are a match to TRBD1. CDR1 and CDR2 from the germline V gene are SGHNT and YYREEE (reference sequence). The V segment lost 4 bases and the J segment 4 bases; nucleotides outside the gene matches: 7. This CDR3 contains 14 residues. Full variable domain (remainder filled in from reference TRBV5-4 and TRBJ1-1): ETGVTQSPTHLIKTRGQQVTLRCSSQSGHNTVSWYQQALGQGPQFIFQYYREEENGRGNFPPRFSGLQFPNYSSELNVNALELDDSALYLCASSHDRASTEAFFGQGTRLTVV.

V and J are TRBV6-6 and TRBJ2-1; D is unclear. Germline CDR1 is MNHNY and CDR2 is SVGAGI (reference sequence). The CDR3 runs 11 residues. V gave up 7 bases and J gave up 5 bases, with 6 bases separating them. This CDR3 reads CASIRDNEQFF. CDR3 DNA: TGTGCCAGCATTAGGGACAATGAGCAGTTCTTC.

The rearrangement links TRBV11-3 to TRBJ1-6; D might be TRBD1 (6 bases). V lost 2 bases, J lost 5 bases, and 10 bases lay in between. Germline V gene sequence: CDR1 SGHNT, CDR2 YENEEA. The CDR3 extends over 15 amino acids. CDR3 in DNA: TGTGCCAGCAGCTTATGGGCAGGGGATAATTCACCCCTCCACTTT. It specifies CASSLWAGDNSPLHF.

The V gene is TRBV7-3, the J gene TRBJ2-5; 12 bases are a match to TRBD2. Germline V CDR1 and CDR2: SGHTA, FQGTGA. V lost 2 bases and J lost 7; bases outside the gene matches: 14. The CDR3 length is 18 residues. CDR3 amino acids: CASSLVTSGGTGMVTQYF. For the CDR3, the DNA is TGTGCCAGCAGCTTAGTAACTAGCGGGGGGACCGGTATGGTGACCCAGTACTTC.

This chain joins TRBV6-1 and TRBJ1-4, with a tentative D call TRBD1 (5 bases). Germline lookup yields CDR1 MNHNS and CDR2 SASEGT. The CDR3 has 17 amino acids. V dropped 2 bases and J dropped 4 bases, with 17 bases sitting between them. For the CDR3, the DNA is TGTGCCAGCAGTGAATTTTCGACCGGGACGGGTAATGAAAAACTGTTTTTT. Its translation is CASSEFSTGTGNEKLFF.